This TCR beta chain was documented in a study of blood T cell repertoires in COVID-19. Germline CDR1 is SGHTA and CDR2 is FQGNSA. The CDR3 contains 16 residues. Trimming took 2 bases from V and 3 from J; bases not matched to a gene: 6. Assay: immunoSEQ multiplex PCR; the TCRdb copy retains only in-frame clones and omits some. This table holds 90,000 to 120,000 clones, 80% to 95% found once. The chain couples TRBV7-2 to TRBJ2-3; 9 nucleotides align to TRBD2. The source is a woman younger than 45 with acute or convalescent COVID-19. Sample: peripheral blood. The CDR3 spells CASSLYASGGTDTQYF. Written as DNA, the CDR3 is TGTGCCAGCAGCTTATACGCCAGCGGGGGGACAGATACGCAGTATTTT.